Presented here are 5 T cell receptor beta chains from one specimen sequenced in a study of blood T cells in healthy people across ages. The second PCR ran about 6 to 12 cycles with a sample-barcoded 5' primer and J-beta primers. MiXCR, applied by TCRdb to the 5' RACE reads, yields one record per CDR3 protein. This table holds hundreds of thousands of distinct CDR3 sequences, less than 25% found once. Separately, the same data were catalogued under a study of T cells of mothers and their children.

The sequenced sample consisted of blood. These receptors were collected from a boy aged 5-17 years in good health.

The rearrangement uses TRBV7-2 and TRBJ2-3; D perhaps matches TRBD1 (6 bases). The CDR3 loop spans 15 amino acids. The ends were cut back, 2 bases at V and 2 bases at J, with 11 bases in the middle. Germline CDR1 SGHTA, CDR2 FQGNSA. CDR3 amino acids: CASSLTRQATDTQYF. The CDR3 DNA sequence: TGTGCCAGCAGCTTAACCAGACAGGCCACAGATACGCAGTATTTT.

The chain links TRBV2 to TRBJ2-5; D is uncertain. V was pared by 5 bases and J by 1 base, with 11 bases between. The CDR3 contains 14 residues. Germline CDR1 reads SNHLY; CDR2 reads FYNNEI. DNA of the CDR3: TGTGCCAGCAGTCTATCTTTAGGCCAAGAGACCCAGTACTTC. The encoded protein is CASSLSLGQETQYF. Complete variable domain (other parts from reference TRBV2 and TRBJ2-5): EPEVTQTPSHQVTQMGQEVILRCVPISNHLYFYWYRQILGQKVEFLVSFYNNEISEKSEIFDDQFSVERPDGSNFTLKIRSTKLEDSAMYFCASSLSLGQETQYFGPGTRLLVL.

V usage is TRBV2 and J usage is TRBJ1-1, with D possibly TRBD1 on 6 matching bases. This CDR3 region has 13 residues. Trimming cost V 9 bases and J 4 bases, with 15 bases left between them. The germline gives CDR1 SNHLY, CDR2 FYNNEI. Here the CDR3 DNA reads TGTGCCAGGGGCCAGGGGAGAGGCACTGAAGCTTTCTTT. Translation gives CARGQGRGTEAFF.

The V and J genes are TRBV28 and TRBJ1-2; unclear D gene. The V and J ends lost 4 bases and 3 bases respectively, with 9 bases between them. The CDR3 is 13 residues long. CDR1 and CDR2 (germline): MDHEN, SYDVKM. CDR3 in amino acids: CASSWKGDYGYTF. For the CDR3, the DNA is TGTGCCAGCAGTTGGAAGGGAGACTATGGCTACACCTTC.

This clonotype was seen at least ten times. CDR3 protein: CSVDSDYGYTF. The DNA of the CDR3 is TGCAGCGTTGACAGCGACTATGGCTACACCTTC. The chain joins TRBV29-1 to TRBJ1-2; D call uncertain. V was cut by 3 bases and J by 3 bases, with 5 bases left in between. Germline CDR1 reads SQVTM; CDR2 reads ANQGSEA. The CDR3 is 11 amino acids.